This TCR beta chain was sequenced in a study of T-cell reconstitution after alpha-beta-depleted transplantation in children. For TCRbeta, the library was prepared with unique molecular identifiers. A single record per CDR3 protein comes from TCRdb applying MiXCR to the PCR reads. The table lists 250,000 to 400,000 distinct CDR3 sequences, 23% of them singletons. V was clipped by 3 bases and J by 3 bases, with 9 bases between them. This CDR3 contains 12 residues. From germline, CDR1 is DFQATT and CDR2 SNEGSKA (reference sequence). This clonotype was sampled from a male patient younger than 18 who had a stem cell transplant for acute lymphoblastic leukemia, so the T cells may come from the graft donor. Source: PBMCs, mostly from graft donor cells, taken 180 days after TCRalphabeta/CD19-depleted stem cell transplant. The V and J genes are TRBV20-1 and TRBJ2-7; a weak D match, TRBD1 (5 bases). CDR3 sequence (DNA): TGCAGTGCTAGCAACAGGCTCTACGAGCAGTACTTC. It specifies CSASNRLYEQYF.